Below are 11 T cell receptor beta chains sequenced from a single sample in a study of molecular identifiers for immune sequencing clone quantification. One entry per CDR3 protein, called by TCRdb with MiXCR from the PCR reads. The data show approximately 500,000 distinct CDR3 sequences, about 25% seen once. Sequences were obtained from naive CD8+ T cells from blood, with Jurkat cell RNA spiked in. Subset meaning: FACS-sorted CD8+CD4-CCR7+CD45RA+ naive T cells. These receptors came from a human donor in good health. Some libraries in this study had Jurkat cell RNA spiked in.

This clonotype has a count of ten or more. The chain has TRBV4-3 and TRBJ1-2, with D uncertain. This CDR3 comprises 14 residues. Trimming pared 0 bases from V and 4 bases from J, leaving 9 bases between. Germline V gene data show CDR1 as LGHNA and CDR2 as YSLEER. In DNA form, the CDR3 reads TGCGCCAGCAGCCAAGACCTAGTCCCCTATGGCTACACCTTC. Translation gives CASSQDLVPYGYTF.

Note on this clonotype: Relative to the germline gene, one junction end is altered; a read error may explain this. The J gene is TRBJ2-2, the V gene TRBV12-3 or TRBV12-4, with D uncertain. The CDR3 length is 15 residues. DNA of the CDR3: TGTGCCAGCAGTCCCTCCGGCAGAAACACCAGGGAGCTGTTTTTT. It is translated as CASSPSGRNTRELFF.

This clonotype was seen repeatedly, ten times or more. The chain couples TRBV5-6 to TRBJ2-3; D unclear. The CDR3 contains 12 residues. Trimming shortened V by 1 base and J by 6 bases, and 6 bases separated the two germline ends. Looked up from germline, CDR1 is SGHDT and CDR2 is YYEEEE. In DNA, the CDR3 is TGTGCCAGCAGCTTGCGACCGGATACGCAGTATTTT. The encoded protein is CASSLRPDTQYF.

The rearrangement joins TRBV9 to TRBJ2-5; a weak D match, TRBD1 (5 bases). V was cut by 2 bases and J by 5 bases, with 13 bases left in between. There are 14 residues in the CDR3. The germline gives CDR1 SGDLS, CDR2 YYNGEE. This CDR3 is CASSVEEKGETQYF. In DNA, the CDR3 is TGTGCCAGCAGCGTGGAAGAAAAGGGGGAGACCCAGTACTTC.

The sample holds a few counts of this clonotype. V usage is TRBV4-3 and J usage is TRBJ2-1, with 8 positions matching TRBD1. J was trimmed by 8 bases and V by 0 bases; bases with no gene match: 9. The V gene's germline CDR1 is LGHNA and CDR2 YSLEER. The CDR3 contains 16 residues. The CDR3 here is CASSQDWDRWQDEQFF. The CDR3 DNA sequence: TGCGCCAGCAGCCAAGACTGGGACAGGTGGCAGGATGAGCAGTTCTTC.

The table lists this clonotype with a few counts. The chain uses TRBV20-1 and TRBJ2-7; 8 bases are a match to TRBD1. The V segment lost 5 bases and the J segment 2 bases; nucleotides outside the gene matches: 11. CDR1 and CDR2 (germline): DFQATT, SNEGSKA (reference sequence). CDR3 size: 15 residues. The CDR3 spells CSADYGQGETYEQYF. As DNA, the CDR3 is TGCAGTGCTGACTACGGACAGGGTGAGACCTACGAGCAGTACTTC.

Here the CDR3 reads CASTTGSLSSTDTQYF. CDR3 nucleotides: TGTGCCAGCACGACAGGGAGTCTTTCCTCCACAGATACGCAGTATTTT. The J gene is TRBJ2-3, the V gene TRBV12-3 or TRBV12-4; 7 nucleotides agree with TRBD1. J was trimmed by 2 bases and V by 7 bases; bases with no gene match: 12. The CDR3 has 16 residues.

This clonotype turned up a few times. The chain couples TRBV13 to TRBJ1-2, with D maybe TRBD1 (6 bases). The V end was cut by 3 bases, the J end by 4 bases, with 12 bases between. This CDR3 has 14 amino acids. CDR1 is PRHDT and CDR2 is FYEKMQ in the germline V gene (reference sequence). The CDR3 nucleotides are TGTGCCAGCAGCTTTACCGGGGGCGGCTATGGCTACACCTTC. Translation gives CASSFTGGGYGYTF.

In this sample, this clonotype turned up many times. V is TRBV29-1 and J is TRBJ1-1; no reliable D call. V was clipped by 0 bases and J by 0 bases, with 5 bases between them. Germline-derived CDR1 and CDR2 are SQVTM and ANQGSEA. This CDR3 is 13 amino acids long. CDR3: CSVEDPMNTEAFF. Here the CDR3 DNA reads TGCAGCGTTGAAGATCCTATGAACACTGAAGCTTTCTTT.

As concerns this clonotype: A much larger clone lies one base from this, so it may be a read error. V is TRBV7-9 and J is TRBJ2-1, with D perhaps assigned TRBD1 or TRBD2 (5 bases each). The CDR3 is 13 amino acids. From germline, CDR1 is SEHNR and CDR2 FQNEAQ (reference sequence). Here the CDR3 reads CATVGDRTYEQFF. The CDR3 DNA follows: TGTGCTACCGTCGGGGACCGTACCTACGAGCAGTTCTTC.

J is TRBJ1-1 and V is TRBV19; 7 bases line up with TRBD1. The CDR3 covers 17 residues. Germline CDR1 LNHDA, CDR2 SQIVND (reference sequence). V gave up 6 bases and J gave up 2 bases; unmatched junction bases: 15. CDR3 nucleotide sequence: TGTGCCAGTAGCACAATCGGACAGGACCCCTTCAACACTGAAGCTTTCTTT. Translated, it gives CASSTIGQDPFNTEAFF.